This entry lists 30 T cell receptor beta chains sequenced from one sample in a study of high-grade serous ovarian cancer treatment subgroups. The table came from immunoSEQ multiplex PCR; TCRdb's copy has only in-frame clones and leaves some out. The sample lists about 12,000 clones; approximately 85% were seen once. Tumor tissue was taken before any definitive surgery or chemotherapy was given. The source material was tumor tissue. The receptors were sampled from a human donor with high-grade serous ovarian cancer.

The rearrangement joins TRBV30 to TRBJ2-7; D is undetermined. Trimming removed 4 bases from V and 0 bases from J, with 7 bases in between. CDR1 is GTSNPN, CDR2 SVGIG, per germline (reference sequence). The CDR3 sequence is 12 residues long. CDR3 nucleotides: TGTGCCTGGATGGGGAACTCCTACGAGCAGTACTTC. Translated: CAWMGNSYEQYF.

The chain recombines TRBV28 with TRBJ1-2; D gene ambiguous. The CDR3 is made up of 12 amino acids. Germline CDR1 is MDHEN and CDR2 is SYDVKM. Trimming left V 1 base short and J 5 bases short, with 5 bases between. This CDR3 reads CASSLSDYGYTF. The CDR3, as DNA: TGTGCCAGCAGTTTATCTGATTATGGCTACACCTTC.

This clone has only one observation. The gene calls are TRBV4-2 and TRBJ1-2; D perhaps matches TRBD1 (5 bases). The V gene lost 0 bases and the J gene lost 5 bases, with 16 bases spanning the gap. This CDR3 has 16 amino acids. CDR1 is LGHNA and CDR2 is YNFKEQ in the germline V gene. The CDR3 bases are TGTGCCAGCAGCCAAGACACCCAGGGCCGCGGATATGGCTACACCTTC. Amino acid sequence: CASSQDTQGRGYGYTF.

The chain links TRBV2 to TRBJ1-1; no definite D call. Germline CDR1 reads SNHLY; CDR2 reads FYNNEI. With 0 bases removed from V and 9 bases from J, the gap between germline ends came to 5 bases. This CDR3 comprises 11 residues. The CDR3 coding sequence is TGTGCCAGCAGTGAAGCGTTTCAAGCTTTCTTT. As protein: CASSEAFQAFF.

The chain recombines TRBV29-1 with TRBJ1-2; D may be TRBD1 (5 bases). Germline assignment: CDR1 SQVTM and CDR2 ANQGSEA. Trimming stripped 7 bases from V and 8 bases from J, with 14 bases between. This CDR3 region has 11 residues. CDR3 amino acids: CSGGGDRGYTF. The CDR3 region has the DNA TGCAGCGGGGGCGGGGATCGGGGCTACACCTTC.

The V call is TRBV7-6, the J call TRBJ2-7; TRBD1 aligns across 9 bases. The V gene end was trimmed by 5 bases and the J gene end by 6 bases; junction bases not matched to a gene: 8. The CDR3 spans 14 residues. Germline V gene data show CDR1 as SGHVS and CDR2 as FNYEAQ. Here the CDR3 DNA reads TGTGCCAGCAGCCCGAGCGAGGACAGGGGCGAGCAGTACTTC. Translating gives CASSPSEDRGEQYF.

A single count supports this clone. This chain connects TRBV9 to TRBJ1-2, with unresolved D. V was pared by 3 bases and J by 5 bases, with 14 bases between. The germline gives CDR1 SGDLS, CDR2 YYNGEE. The CDR3 runs 14 residues. CDR3 amino acids: CASSAGPGIYGYTF. The CDR3, as DNA: TGTGCCAGCAGCGCCGGCCCCGGGATATATGGCTACACCTTC.

The rearrangement links TRBV28 to TRBJ1-5; TRBD1 matches 7 bases. There are 15 residues in the CDR3. V dropped 8 bases and J dropped 5; count of bases not matched to a gene: 12. Germline V gene data show CDR1 as MDHEN and CDR2 as SYDVKM. CDR3 sequence: CASPPRQGGHQPQHF. The CDR3 DNA follows: TGTGCCAGCCCTCCCCGACAGGGCGGGCATCAGCCCCAGCATTTT.

The gene calls are TRBV6-1 and TRBJ1-1, with a weak D call TRBD1 (6 bases). The V end lost 5 bases, the J end lost 0 bases, and 13 bases lay between the germline ends. Germline V gene lookup returns CDR1 MNHNS and CDR2 SASEGT. This CDR3 spans 15 amino acids. The CDR3 loop is CASSSRGTVNTEAFF. CDR3 bases: TGTGCCAGCAGTTCAAGGGGGACGGTGAACACTGAAGCTTTCTTT.

The rearrangement joins TRBV20-1 to TRBJ2-1; D ambiguous. V was shortened by 2 bases and J by 10 bases, with 6 bases between the two germline ends. The CDR3 runs 10 residues. The germline gives CDR1 DFQATT, CDR2 SNEGSKA (reference sequence). CDR3: CSARPGEQFF. In nucleotides, the CDR3 is TGCAGTGCTAGACCCGGCGAGCAGTTCTTC.

The gene calls are TRBV19 and TRBJ2-1; 8 bases align to TRBD1. Germline values: CDR1 LNHDA, CDR2 SQIVND (reference sequence). After removal of 3 bases from V and 4 bases from J, the junction contained 2 bases not matched to a gene. This CDR3 comprises 14 residues. CDR3 nucleotides: TGTGCCAGTAGTATGGGGGACAGGTACAATGAGCAGTTCTTC. Protein product: CASSMGDRYNEQFF.

The CDR3 DNA follows: TGTGCCAGCAGCGAGGGACTAGCGGGGGGAAATGAGCAGTTCTTC. As protein: CASSEGLAGGNEQFF. The chain recombines TRBV7-2 with TRBJ2-1, with 15 bases fitting TRBD2. Per germline, CDR1 SGHTA and CDR2 FQGNSA. This CDR3 has 15 residues. After removal of 5 bases from V and 7 bases from J, the junction contained 3 bases not matched to a gene. The full variable domain, rest sourced from reference TRBV7-2 and TRBJ2-1, is GAGVSQSPSNKVTEKGKDVELRCDPISGHTALYWYRQSLGQGLEFLIYFQGNSAPDKSGLPSDRFSAERTGGSVSTLTIQRTQQEDSAVYLCASSEGLAGGNEQFFGPGTRLTVL.

The chain joins TRBV5-1 to TRBJ2-5, with D unresolved. This CDR3 has 16 residues. Germline V gene data show CDR1 as SGHRS and CDR2 as YFSETQ. Trimming took off 2 bases at V and 5 bases at J, with 19 bases between the two ends. CDR3 sequence reads: CASSFSPGSGGETQYF. CDR3 bases: TGCGCCAGCAGCTTCTCACCGGGTAGTGGTGGGGAGACCCAGTACTTC.

The chain has TRBV29-1 and TRBJ1-2; D not resolved. The CDR3 is made up of 11 amino acids. Germline CDR1 and CDR2: SQVTM and ANQGSEA. V lost 0 bases and J 6 bases, leaving 5 bases between the germline ends. The CDR3 loop reads CSVEEGNGYTF. CDR3 coding DNA: TGCAGCGTTGAAGAAGGGAATGGCTACACCTTC.

This clone was recorded only once. This sequence joins TRBV7-8 and TRBJ2-2; 11 nucleotides agree with TRBD2. The length of the CDR3 is 19 residues. Germline V gives CDR1 SGHVS, CDR2 FQNEAQ. V was pared by 5 bases and J by 1 base, with 12 bases of the junction left unmatched. CDR3 sequence (DNA): TGTGCCAGCAGCCCCCACCTTACTAGCGGGGGAAGGAACACCGGGGAGCTGTTTTTT. Its translation: CASSPHLTSGGRNTGELFF.

This chain uses TRBV15 with TRBJ2-5; a possible D gene is TRBD1 (6 bases). Trimming shortened V by 7 bases and J by 5 bases, and 14 bases separated the two germline ends. CDR1 and CDR2 from the germline V gene are LNHNV and YYDKDF (reference sequence). The CDR3 is made up of 13 amino acids. CDR3 sequence: CATKAQGFETQYF. The CDR3 DNA reads as TGTGCCACCAAGGCCCAGGGGTTCGAGACCCAGTACTTC.

J is TRBJ2-4 and V is TRBV11-2; perhaps D is TRBD1 or TRBD2 (5 bases each). This CDR3 comprises 17 residues. The ends were cut back, 1 base at V and 0 bases at J, with 13 bases in the middle. Germline-derived CDR1 and CDR2 are SGHAT and FQNNGV. Written as DNA, the CDR3 is TGTGCCAGCAGCTTAGTCCGTGGGGGTCTAGCCAAAAACATTCAGTACTTC. Its translation is CASSLVRGGLAKNIQYF.

This clone appeared a single time. V is TRBV29-1 and J is TRBJ1-1, with 8 bases lining up with TRBD1. CDR1 and CDR2 from the germline V gene are SQVTM and ANQGSEA. The CDR3 loop spans 16 amino acids. V was pared by 1 base and J by 2 bases, with 9 bases of the junction left unmatched. As DNA, the CDR3 is TGCAGCGTTGAAGTTGGGGGGACAGGACTAAACACTGAAGCTTTCTTT. Translating gives CSVEVGGTGLNTEAFF. Supplemented by reference TRBV29-1 and TRBJ1-1, the full variable domain reads SAVISQKPSRDICQRGTSLTIQCQVDSQVTMMFWYRQQPGQSLTLIATANQGSEATYESGFVIDKFPISRPNLTFSTLTVSNMSPEDSSIYLCSVEVGGTGLNTEAFFGQGTRLTVV.

This clone has a single count. The J gene is TRBJ2-7, the V gene TRBV15; TRBD1 aligns across 9 bases. V was pared by 4 bases and J by 0 bases, with 4 bases of the junction left unmatched. The V gene's germline CDR1 is LNHNV and CDR2 YYDKDF (reference sequence). This CDR3 spans 15 amino acids. This chain's CDR3 is CATSNRQGVSYEQYF. DNA for the CDR3: TGTGCCACCAGCAACAGACAGGGGGTCTCCTACGAGCAGTACTTC.

This clone occurred a few times. The chain joins TRBV5-1 to TRBJ1-1; D not resolved. V was clipped by 1 base and J by 0 bases, with 7 bases between them. Germline V CDR1 and CDR2: SGHRS, YFSETQ. There are 14 residues in the CDR3. CDR3 in amino acids: CASSLLGVNTEAFF. Here the CDR3 DNA reads TGCGCCAGCAGCTTGCTCGGGGTGAACACTGAAGCTTTCTTT.

The chain couples TRBV28 to TRBJ1-2, with a possible D match to TRBD1 (5 bases). Germline V gene lookup returns CDR1 MDHEN and CDR2 SYDVKM. This CDR3 contains 13 residues. V lost 2 bases to trimming and J lost 5 bases, with 9 bases between them. The CDR3 bases are TGTGCCAGCAGTTTAAAGACAGAATATGGCTACACCTTC. As protein: CASSLKTEYGYTF.

V usage is TRBV2 and J usage is TRBJ2-2, with 14 bases matching TRBD2. The CDR3 length is 16 residues. Germline CDR1 is SNHLY and CDR2 is FYNNEI. V trimming: 6 bases; J trimming: 7 bases; junction bases outside the gene matches: 7. CDR3 amino acids: CASSGPGLAGVGELFF. CDR3 coding DNA: TGTGCCAGCAGCGGCCCGGGACTAGCGGGGGTCGGGGAGCTGTTTTTT.

CDR3 residues: CAGAFWTDTQYF. Written as DNA, the CDR3 is TGTGCTGGGGCGTTTTGGACAGATACGCAGTATTTT. The chain is built from TRBV2 and TRBJ2-3; D might be TRBD1 (5 bases). Germline CDR1 and CDR2: SNHLY and FYNNEI. The CDR3 totals 12 residues.

The rearrangement uses TRBV7-2 and TRBJ2-1, with D possibly called TRBD1 or TRBD2 (5 bases each). The CDR3 length is 14 residues. Germline assignment: CDR1 SGHTA and CDR2 FQGNSA. The ends were cut back, 6 bases at V and 0 bases at J, with 9 bases in the middle. DNA of the CDR3: TGTGCCAGCAGTTGGGGGAGCTCCTACAATGAGCAGTTCTTC. The encoded protein is CASSWGSSYNEQFF.

This chain links TRBV9 with TRBJ1-3, with 10 bases aligning to TRBD1. CDR3 length equals 16 residues. In germline, CDR1 is SGDLS, CDR2 YYNGEE. Unmatched junction bases numbered 4, after V lost 4 bases and J lost 0 bases. In nucleotides, the CDR3 is TGTGCCAGCAGCCCGAGGACAGGGGGCTCTGGAAACACCATATATTTT. Translating it yields CASSPRTGGSGNTIYF.

The chain combines TRBV5-4 with TRBJ2-2, with 8 bases fitting TRBD1. There are 14 residues in the CDR3. CDR1 is SGHNT, CDR2 YYREEE, per germline (reference sequence). The V and J ends lost 5 bases and 3 bases, in that order; junction bases with no gene match: 3. CDR3 region: CASRPGGYTGELFF. The CDR3 DNA reads as TGTGCCAGCAGACCAGGGGGCTACACCGGGGAGCTGTTTTTT.

The chain carries TRBV5-1 and TRBJ1-1; D gene ambiguous. The CDR3 totals 15 residues. Germline V gene data show CDR1 as SGHRS and CDR2 as YFSETQ. Trimming left V 4 bases short and J 6 bases short, with 19 bases between. The CDR3 reads CASSRIESERPEAFF. CDR3 DNA sequence: TGCGCCAGCAGCCGCATTGAGTCGGAGCGCCCTGAAGCTTTCTTT.

The chain joins TRBV28 to TRBJ1-4; D is ambiguous. CDR1 and CDR2 from the germline V gene are MDHEN and SYDVKM. The CDR3 covers 13 residues. The V gene lost 5 bases and the J gene lost 3 bases, with 7 bases spanning the gap. The CDR3 nucleotides are TGTGCCAGCAGTATGAGGGCTAATGAAAAACTGTTTTTT. This gives the protein CASSMRANEKLFF. Using reference TRBV28 and TRBJ1-4 for the parts outside the CDR3, the full variable domain is DVKVTQSSRYLVKRTGEKVFLECVQDMDHENMFWYRQDPGLGLRLIYFSYDVKMKEKGDIPEGYSVSREKKERFSLILESASTNQTSMYLCASSMRANEKLFFGSGTQLSVL.

The genes are TRBV5-1 and TRBJ1-4; D is undetermined. The CDR3 contains 13 residues. Trimming shortened V by 7 bases and J by 2 bases, and 9 bases separated the two germline ends. Germline V gene sequence: CDR1 SGHRS, CDR2 YFSETQ. The CDR3 region has the DNA TGCGCCAGCTCCAAGACGACTAATGAAAAACTGTTTTTT. The encoded protein is CASSKTTNEKLFF.

The V and J genes are TRBV30 and TRBJ1-3, with TRBD1 identical over 7 bases. Germline assignment: CDR1 GTSNPN and CDR2 SVGIG (reference sequence). The J segment lost 0 bases and the V segment lost 1 base, leaving 9 bases of the junction unmatched. The CDR3 totals 17 residues. The CDR3 bases are TGTGCCTGGAGTGGGGGACAGCCCGGCAGCTCTGGAAACACCATATATTTT. This sequence encodes CAWSGGQPGSSGNTIYF.